This T cell receptor (beta chain) was recovered during a study of shared clonotypes between healthy human individuals. Every subset had its genomic DNA shared out evenly among several immunoSEQ plates. As handled by the study authors: ImmunoSEQ output held junction-only sequences without quality scores, so filtering differed. Here immunoSEQ multiplex PCR was the method, and the copy in TCRdb shows in-frame clones only, minus some. V and J calls and clone size are given by that table; D and trimming were obtained from the DNA. The sample lists over a million clones; about 75% were seen once. Memory CD4+ cells were the fraction left after CD45RA+ naive selection. The CDR3 is 13 amino acids. The germline V gene encodes CDR1 LNHDA and CDR2 SQIVND (reference sequence). V lost 0 bases and J 6 bases, leaving 6 bases between the germline ends.

The receptor was isolated from a man between 18 and 29 years old in good health. V usage is TRBV19 and J usage is TRBJ1-5; D is undetermined. The material sequenced was memory CD4+ T cells sorted from blood. Regarding subset: CD45RA-negative fraction. CDR3: CASSIDYGQPQHF. The CDR3 coding sequence is TGTGCCAGTAGTATAGATTACGGTCAGCCCCAGCATTTT.